This T cell receptor beta chain was sequenced for a study of T cells expressing NK-cell markers (dated by TCRdb to about 2020). With regard to the full study: Three sorted T-cell subsets (CD3+CD56+NKG2C+, CD3+CD56+NKG2C- and CD3+CD56-NKG2C+) from 8 or 9 donors had their TCR beta-chain repertoires profiled. Seven of the eight sequenced donors were HCMV-seropositive and one was HCMV-seronegative. Randomly selected healthy volunteers, three men and five women, were used as the eight sequenced donors. Illumina HiSeq 2000/2500, MiSeq or NextSeq was used to sequence libraries as 2 x 150 bp reads.

The CDR3 runs 13 residues from the cysteine to the phenylalanine. DNA is not recorded here. Sequenced using an Illumina HiSeq 2000. The TCR beta cDNA libraries were made using 5'RACE template switching, a step that added both a universal primer site and unique molecular identifiers. Priming for cDNA synthesis came from the TCR beta constant segment, and two successive PCR amplification steps followed. The original pipeline was this. Reads were demultiplexed and grouped by UMI with MIGEC, and clonotypes were assembled and quantified with MiTCR. Only TCR cDNA sequences supported by at least two reads were kept to exclude erroneous sequences. The tcR package was used for downstream repertoire analysis, with clonotypes matched between fractions based on CDR3 nucleotide sequence plus V segment. VDJmatch was used to annotate antigen specificity against VDJdb, with one amino acid substitution in CDR3 allowed. TCRdb reprocessed the reads and assigns one entry to each CDR3 protein sequence, leaving out DNA. The V and J calls and clone size are TCRdb's, not the authors'. This sample's table carries 300,000 to 500,000 distinct CDR3 sequences. The leading ten clones occupy about 10% of the sample.

General conclusions and limits of the study: Those dominant clonotypes were again the most abundant among CD3+CD56-NKG2C+ cells in a few donors, at about 25-60.1%. In a handful of donors, the dominant CD3+CD56+NKG2C+ clonotypes were among the top 10 CD8+ clonotypes and accounted for about 1.0-8% of CD8+ T cells. It remained unclear whether the expanded NKG2C-expressing T cell clones were specific for HCMV antigens.

About this clonotype itself: The specificity of this receptor is unknown.

HCMV-specific IgG was detected in serum with a commercial ELISA kit to determine HCMV serostatus. Ficoll density gradient centrifugation was used to isolate peripheral blood mononuclear cells from blood. The sequenced material came from blood T cells: a sorted CD56 or NKG2C T cell subset, CD4+ or CD8+ T cells, or bulk PBMC T cells (not recorded which). The sequence links TRBV12-3 or TRBV12-4 to TRBJ2-2. The source is a woman aged 45 to 65 in good health. Donor details come from another sample of the same person, matched by shared clones. CDR3 reads: CASKNSPTGELFF.